These T cell receptor beta chains were read from a single sample in a study of human T cells and chemical hapten exposure. TCRdb used MiXCR to reprocess the RACE reads, holding one entry per CDR3 protein. The table has some 330,000 distinct CDR3 sequences, around 5.5% seen once. Material: whole blood, obtained in connection with sensitization to the hapten diphenylcyclopropenone (DPC). All receptors derive from a young woman with alopecia areata. Some clones in this sample may be carry-over from other donors' samples. CDR3s include the opening cysteine and the closing phenylalanine or tryptophan. Fields, in order: V gene, D gene, clone size, J gene, CDR3 DNA, CDR3 protein. The D gene is left open where the match is weak. Not all rows give a size; the values are once, few, many and, for expanded clones, a class.

TRBV29-1	.	few	TRBJ2-1	TGCAGCGGGGACGGGGCCGTTGAGCAGTTCTTC	CSGDGAVEQFF
TRBV20-1	TRBD2	many	TRBJ2-5	TGCAGTGGGTTTAGCGGGGGGTCACTCCAAGAGACCCAGTACTTC	CSGFSGGSLQETQYF
TRBV28	.	few	TRBJ2-7	TGTGCCAGCAGCGCCGAAGAACAGGCCTACGAGCAGTACTTC	CASSAEEQAYEQYF
TRBV7-9	.	.	TRBJ1-3	TGTGCCAGCAGGATAGTTAACTCTGGAAACACCATATATTTT	CASRIVNSGNTIYF
TRBV9	.	few	TRBJ1-2	TGTGCCAGCAGCGTAGGAGGGACACTCTACCTAGGCTACACCTTC	CASSVGGTLYLGYTF
TRBV7-2	.	many	TRBJ1-1	TGTGCCAGCAGCTTAGGTTCGGGGATTATGAACACTGAAGCTTTCTTT	CASSLGSGIMNTEAFF
TRBV6-1	TRBD1	many	TRBJ1-4	TGTGCCAGCAGTGAGCCGGGACAGGGGGCAACTAATGAAAAACTGTTTTTT	CASSEPGQGATNEKLFF
TRBV20-1	.	.	TRBJ2-1	TGCAGTGCTCACTCGGGCCATGAGCAGTTCTTC	CSAHSGHEQFF
TRBV5-6	.	.	TRBJ1-5	TGTGCCAGCAGCACCACCGGCGGGCCCCAGCATTTT	CASSTTGGPQHF
TRBV6-5	.	few	TRBJ2-5	TGTGCCAGCAGCGATAGAGCAGCGGAAGAGACCCAGTACTTC	CASSDRAAEETQYF
TRBV10-2	TRBD2	many	TRBJ2-1	TGCGCCAGCAGTCCCGGGGGGATCGGGAATGAGCAGTTCTTC	CASSPGGIGNEQFF
TRBV6-5	TRBD1	few	TRBJ2-7	TGTGCCAGCAAAAGGACAGGGAGCTCCTACGAGCAGTACTTC	CASKRTGSSYEQYF
TRBV6-5	TRBD1	.	TRBJ2-4	TGTGCCAGCAGTTACTACCCCGGGACAGGGGTAAAAAACATTCAGTACTTC	CASSYYPGTGVKNIQYF
TRBV4-2	.	many	TRBJ2-7	TGTGCCAGCAGCCAAGAAGACAGGAAGAGCTCCTACGAGCAGTACTTC	CASSQEDRKSSYEQYF
TRBV5-1	.	many	TRBJ2-7	TGCGCCAGCAGCACCGGCTCGGGACGGTTTTCCTACGAGCAGTACTTC	CASSTGSGRFSYEQYF
TRBV28	.	few	TRBJ1-2	TGTGCCAGCAGGGGGAACACATATGGCTACACCTTC	CASRGNTYGYTF
TRBV5-1	.	.	TRBJ1-6	TGCGCCAGCAGCTCCCATTTACAGGGAAATAATTCACCCCTCCACTTT	CASSSHLQGNNSPLHF
TRBV5-6	TRBD1	.	TRBJ1-6	TGTGCCAGCAGCTTGGAGACAGGGAGCTTGAGTTCACCCCTCCACTTT	CASSLETGSLSSPLHF
TRBV6-2/TRBV6-3	.	.	TRBJ1-1	TGTGCCAGCAGTTCCGGGCAGGTCATGAACACTGAAGCTTTCTTT	CASSSGQVMNTEAFF
TRBV2	TRBD1	few	TRBJ1-5	TGTGCCAGCAGTGATGTCACGACAGGGGACAATCAGCCCCAGCATTTT	CASSDVTTGDNQPQHF
TRBV18	.	many	TRBJ1-4	TGTGCCAGCTCACCAAAGGGGGATGAAAAACTGTTTTTT	CASSPKGDEKLFF
TRBV7-2	.	.	TRBJ2-1	TGTGCCAGCAGCCCGTCGTCCCAGCATGAGCAGTTCTTC	CASSPSSQHEQFF
TRBV5-1	.	many	TRBJ2-4	TGCGCCAGCAGCTTGGAGGAAGGCGAGGGAAACAAAAACATTCAGTACTTC	CASSLEEGEGNKNIQYF
TRBV12-5	TRBD1	.	TRBJ1-1	TGTGCTAGTGGTCTACTGACAGGGTCGGCTGAAGCTTTCTTT	CASGLLTGSAEAFF
TRBV10-3	.	few	TRBJ2-7	TGTGCCATCAGTGAGTCGCTTGACTGGGACTACGAGCAGTACTTC	CAISESLDWDYEQYF
TRBV4-2	TRBD1	.	TRBJ2-3	TGTGCCAGCAGCCCCTTGACAGGGGGCGCGGATACGCAGTATTTT	CASSPLTGGADTQYF
TRBV29-1	TRBD1	many	TRBJ1-5	TGCAGCGTTGAGGGTCAGGGGGGTCAGCCCCAGCATTTT	CSVEGQGGQPQHF
TRBV28	TRBD1	few	TRBJ2-7	TGTGCCAGCAGTTATACCCGGGACAGGGGAAACTACGAGCAGTACTTC	CASSYTRDRGNYEQYF
TRBV6-1	.	few	TRBJ2-7	TGTGCCAGCAGTGAGACGGAAGCCTCCTACGAGCAGTACTTC	CASSETEASYEQYF
TRBV7-6	.	few	TRBJ1-2	TGTGCCAGCAGCCAAGGGACGGCCCTAAACTATGGCTACACCTTC	CASSQGTALNYGYTF
TRBV12-3/TRBV12-4	TRBD1	many	TRBJ2-6	TGTGCCAGCAGTTCGACAGGGGAGGCTGGGGCCAACGTCCTGACTTTC	CASSSTGEAGANVLTF
TRBV7-2	.	many	TRBJ2-1	TGTGCCAGCAGCCGATGGGACCAATACAATGAGCAGTTCTTC	CASSRWDQYNEQFF
TRBV27	TRBD2	few	TRBJ2-1	TGTGCCAGCAGTTCTAGCGGGTCCCCCTACAATGAGCAGTTCTTC	CASSSSGSPYNEQFF
TRBV10-3	.	few	TRBJ2-5	TGTGCCATCAGTGGGCCAGGGGGGAGAGAGACCCAGTACTTC	CAISGPGGRETQYF
TRBV24-1	.	.	TRBJ2-2	TGTGCCACCAGTGATTACCCCGGGGAGCTGTTTTTT	CATSDYPGELFF
TRBV7-2	.	.	TRBJ1-1	TGTGCCAGCAGCCGAACAGGGTTAACTGAAGCTTTCTTT	CASSRTGLTEAFF
TRBV10-3	.	many	TRBJ1-2	TGTGCCATCAGTGAGTCGGTGCTGTGGGGCTACACCTTC	CAISESVLWGYTF
TRBV7-2	TRBD1	many	TRBJ1-4	TGTGCCAGCAGCTTAAGACAGGGGGGCACTAATGAAAAACTGTTTTTT	CASSLRQGGTNEKLFF
TRBV6-6	.	few	TRBJ1-6	TGTGCCAGCAGTCCACTCGGCGGGGAGGCGAATTCACCCCTCCACTTT	CASSPLGGEANSPLHF
TRBV7-9	.	.	TRBJ1-5	TGTGCCAGCAGCTCCGGGGGGGGCGAGGGTCCCCAGCATTTT	CASSSGGGEGPQHF
TRBV7-9	.	few	TRBJ1-3	TGTGCCAGCAGCTTTTCGGGGGTCTCTGGAAACACCATATATTTT	CASSFSGVSGNTIYF
TRBV28	.	few	TRBJ1-1	TGTGCCAGCAGGGCACCGCGAGCTTTCTTT	CASRAPRAFF
TRBV6-6	.	many	TRBJ1-6	TGTGCCAGCAGTCAGGGGTCCAGTTCACCCCTCCACTTT	CASSQGSSSPLHF
TRBV3-1	.	few	TRBJ1-4	TGTGCCAGCAGCCCTAGAAGGGGGGGTAGGATCAATACTAATGAAAAACTGTTTTTT	CASSPRRGGRINTNEKLFF
TRBV5-5	.	few	TRBJ2-1	TGTGCCAGCAGCTTGATGGGCCTGTCGACGCCGCTCAATGAGCAGTTCTTC	CASSLMGLSTPLNEQFF
TRBV7-8	TRBD2	few	TRBJ2-6	TGTGCCAGCAGCTTAGAAGCGGGAGGGGCCAACGTCCTGACTTTC	CASSLEAGGANVLTF
TRBV6-1	TRBD1	many	TRBJ1-5	TGTGCCAGCAGTGCCTTCCGGGACAGGGTTTTTGAGCCCCAGCATTTT	CASSAFRDRVFEPQHF
TRBV29-1	.	few	TRBJ2-7	TGCAGCGTTGAAGTACAGGGCCGCGAGCAGTACTTC	CSVEVQGREQYF
TRBV2	.	few	TRBJ1-1	TGTGCCAGCAGTTTGGACCCAAACTCTGAAGCCTTCTTT	CASSLDPNSEAFF
TRBV6-2/TRBV6-3	TRBD1	.	TRBJ2-2	TGTGCCAGCAGTTACGCCGGGACAGGGGGATTAACACCTTGGGAGCTGTTTTTT	CASSYAGTGGLTPWELFF
TRBV7-3	TRBD1	.	TRBJ2-1	TGTGCCAGCAGCTCCAACAGGGGTGAGCAGTTCTTC	CASSSNRGEQFF
TRBV11-2	TRBD1	many	TRBJ2-3	TGTGCCAGCAGCTTATCCGGGACAGGGTCCGATACGCAGTATTTT	CASSLSGTGSDTQYF
TRBV5-1	TRBD1	.	TRBJ2-2	TGCGCCAGCAGCCCGAATCCCGACGGGACAGGGCCCGGGGAGCTGTTTTTT	CASSPNPDGTGPGELFF